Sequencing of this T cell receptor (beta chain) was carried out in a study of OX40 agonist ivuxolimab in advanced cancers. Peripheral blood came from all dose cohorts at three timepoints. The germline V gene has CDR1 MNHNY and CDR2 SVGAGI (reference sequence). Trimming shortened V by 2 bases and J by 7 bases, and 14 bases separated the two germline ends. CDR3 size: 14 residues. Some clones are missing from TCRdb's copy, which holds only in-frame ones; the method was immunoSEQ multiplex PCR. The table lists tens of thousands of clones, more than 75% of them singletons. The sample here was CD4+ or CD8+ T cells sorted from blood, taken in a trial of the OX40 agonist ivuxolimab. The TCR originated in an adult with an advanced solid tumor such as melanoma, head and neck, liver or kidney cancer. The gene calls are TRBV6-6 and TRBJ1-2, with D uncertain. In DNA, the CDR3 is TGTGCCAGCAGTTACGACCCAACGCGGGGTGGCTACACCTTC. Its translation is CASSYDPTRGGYTF.